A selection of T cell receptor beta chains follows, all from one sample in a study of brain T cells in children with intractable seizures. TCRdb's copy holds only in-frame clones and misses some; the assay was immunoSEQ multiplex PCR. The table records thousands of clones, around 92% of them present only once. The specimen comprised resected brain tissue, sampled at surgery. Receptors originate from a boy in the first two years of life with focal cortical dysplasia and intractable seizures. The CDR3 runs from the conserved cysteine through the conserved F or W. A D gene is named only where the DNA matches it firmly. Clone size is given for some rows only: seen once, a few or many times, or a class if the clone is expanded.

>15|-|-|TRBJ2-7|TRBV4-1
TGCGCCAGCAGCCAAGATATCGGACAGAGGGACGAGCAGTACTTC
CASSQDIGQRDEQYF
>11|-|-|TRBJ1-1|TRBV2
TGTGCCAGCAGTCGGGATACTGAGGCTTTCTTT
CASSRDTEAFF
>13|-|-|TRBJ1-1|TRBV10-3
TGTGCCATCAGTGAGGGGGTGGTCACTGAAGCTTTCTTT
CAISEGVVTEAFF
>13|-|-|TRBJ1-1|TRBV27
TGTGCCAGCAGTTCTGGGGGGGGCACTGAAGCTTTCTTT
CASSSGGGTEAFF
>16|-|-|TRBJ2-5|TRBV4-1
TGCGCCAGCACAGTATTTGGCGGGGTCCCTTCCGAGACCCAGTACTTC
CASTVFGGVPSETQYF
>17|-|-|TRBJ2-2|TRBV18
TGTGCCAGCTCACCAAACACTCCCAATGCGAACACCGGGGAGCTGTTTTTT
CASSPNTPNANTGELFF
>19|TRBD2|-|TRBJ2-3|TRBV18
TGTGCCAGCTCACCAACACTAGCGGGGGGAACCCTCAAGACAGATACGCAGTATTTT
CASSPTLAGGTLKTDTQYF
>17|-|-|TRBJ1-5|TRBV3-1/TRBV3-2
TGTGCAGCAGCGTTAGTAGTCCCATTTTTGGCTCATCAGCCCCAGCATTTT
CAAALVVPFLAHQPQHF
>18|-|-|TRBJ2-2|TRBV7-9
TGTGCCAGCAACTCACCTAGGGGGGGTCTAGCGAACACCGGGGAGCTGTTTTTT
CASNSPRGGLANTGELFF
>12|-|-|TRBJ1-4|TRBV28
TGTGCCAGCAGTTTATCTAGTGGAAAACTGTTTTTT
CASSLSSGKLFF
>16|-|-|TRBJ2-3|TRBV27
TGTGCCAGCAGTTCCCAACAGGGAGGGGTCACAGATACGCAGTATTTT
CASSSQQGGVTDTQYF
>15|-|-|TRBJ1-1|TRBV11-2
TGTGCCAGCAGCTTAGATGGGGGGCTGAACACTGAAGCTTTCTTT
CASSLDGGLNTEAFF
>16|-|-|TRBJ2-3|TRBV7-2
TGTGCCAGCAGCTTAGGGCTTTACAGATCCACAGATACGCAGTATTTT
CASSLGLYRSTDTQYF
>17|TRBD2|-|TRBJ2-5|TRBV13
TGTGCCAGCAGCGGGGGACTAGCGGGGGCGCGGGAAGAGACCCAGTACTTC
CASSGGLAGAREETQYF
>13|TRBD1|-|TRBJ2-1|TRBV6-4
TGTGCCAGCAGTTCTACAGGGACAGATGAGCAGTTCTTC
CASSSTGTDEQFF
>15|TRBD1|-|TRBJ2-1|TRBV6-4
TGTGCCAGCAGGCTAGGACAGGGGGCCTACAATGAGCAGTTCTTC
CASRLGQGAYNEQFF
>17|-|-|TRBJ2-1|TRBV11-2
TGTGCCAGCAGCCTGGCGCTCGTGGGGGCCTCCTACAATGAGCAGTTCTTC
CASSLALVGASYNEQFF
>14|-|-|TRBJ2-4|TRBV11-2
TGTGCCAGCAGCCTACATCTAGCCAAAAACATTCAGTACTTC
CASSLHLAKNIQYF
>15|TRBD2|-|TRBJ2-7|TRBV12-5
TGTGCTAGTGGTTTGGGACTAGCGGGAGCCTACGAGCAGTACTTC
CASGLGLAGAYEQYF
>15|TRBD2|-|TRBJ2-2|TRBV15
TGTGCCACCAGCAGGGGACTAGCGGGGGACGGGGAGCTGTTTTTT
CATSRGLAGDGELFF
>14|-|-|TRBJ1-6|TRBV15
TGTGCCACCAGCAGAGGGCGGCTTAATTCACCCCTCCACTTT
CATSRGRLNSPLHF
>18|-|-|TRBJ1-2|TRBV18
TGTGCCAGCTCACCACTGGCGCCGTCCAAATTGACTAACTATGGCTACACCTTC
CASSPLAPSKLTNYGYTF
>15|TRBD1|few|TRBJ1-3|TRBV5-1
TGCGCCAGCAGCTTGGGACAGGGGGCTGGAAACACCATATATTTT
CASSLGQGAGNTIYF
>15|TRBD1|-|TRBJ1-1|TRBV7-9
TGTGCCAGCAGCTTTATGACAGGGTATATCACTGAAGCTTTCTTT
CASSFMTGYITEAFF
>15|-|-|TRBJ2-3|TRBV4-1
TGCGCCAGCACTGGCGCGGGCGCGGGGACAGATACGCAGTATTTT
CASTGAGAGTDTQYF
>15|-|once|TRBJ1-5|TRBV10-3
TGTGCCATCAGTGTGGAGGGTTCTAGCAATCAGCCCCAGCATTTT
CAISVEGSSNQPQHF
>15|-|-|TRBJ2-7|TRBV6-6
TGTGCCAGCAGGCCTCTTGCCCCTTGGAGTGGGGAGCAGTACTTC
CASRPLAPWSGEQYF
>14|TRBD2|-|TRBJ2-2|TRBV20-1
TGCAGTGCTGGTGAAGCGGGACACACCGGGGAGCTGTTTTTT
CSAGEAGHTGELFF
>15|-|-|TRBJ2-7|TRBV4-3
TGCGCCAGCAGCCAAGAGCTAGCGAGCTCCTACGAGCAGTACTTC
CASSQELASSYEQYF
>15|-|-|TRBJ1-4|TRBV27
TGTGCCAGCAGCCAATTCGGACAAGCTAATGAAAAACTGTTTTTT
CASSQFGQANEKLFF
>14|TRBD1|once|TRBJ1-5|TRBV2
TGTGCCAGCAGGCAGACAGGGGCGAGTCAGCCCCAGCATTTT
CASRQTGASQPQHF
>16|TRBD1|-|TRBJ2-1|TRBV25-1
TGTGCCAGCAGTGAATATAGGACAGGGTCCTACAATGAGCAGTTCTTC
CASSEYRTGSYNEQFF
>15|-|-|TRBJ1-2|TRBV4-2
TGTGCCAGCAGCCAAGAGGGGGTGCATCTCTATGGCTACACCTTC
CASSQEGVHLYGYTF
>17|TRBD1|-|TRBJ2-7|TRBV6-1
TGTGCCAGCAGTGGCTTTTTGGACAGGGTCGATAGCTACGAGCAGTACTTC
CASSGFLDRVDSYEQYF
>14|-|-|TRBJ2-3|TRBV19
TGTGCCAGTAGTATTATCGCAGCGGGAGATACGCAGTATTTT
CASSIIAAGDTQYF
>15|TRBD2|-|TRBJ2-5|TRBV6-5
TGTGCCAGCAGAAGCGGGACTAGGCCCTGGGAGACCCAGTACTTC
CASRSGTRPWETQYF
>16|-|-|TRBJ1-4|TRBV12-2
TGTGCAAGTCGCTTAGGCACAGTGGCAACTAATGAAAAACTGTTTTTT
CASRLGTVATNEKLFF
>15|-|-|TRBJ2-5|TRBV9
TGTGCCAGCAGCGTAGGGAGCGGTCGCCAAGAGACCCAGTACTTC
CASSVGSGRQETQYF
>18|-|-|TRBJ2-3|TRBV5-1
TGCGCCAGCAGCTTGCCCCTAGCCGGGACCTTTAGCACAGATACGCAGTATTTT
CASSLPLAGTFSTDTQYF
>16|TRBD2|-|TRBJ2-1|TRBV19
TGTGCCAGTAGTATTCTGGGCGGGGGGGCCTTTAGTGAGCAGTTCTTC
CASSILGGGAFSEQFF
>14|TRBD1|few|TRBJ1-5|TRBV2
TGTGCCAGCACCGACAGGGGGCAAGGTCAGCCCCAGCATTTT
CASTDRGQGQPQHF
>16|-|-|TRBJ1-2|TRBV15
TGTGCCACCAGCAGAGTTGAAGAGGCCTCCCGGTATGGCTACACCTTC
CATSRVEEASRYGYTF
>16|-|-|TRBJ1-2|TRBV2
TGTGCCAGCAGTGGTGAAGTGGGGTATGTGGGCTATGGCTACACCTTC
CASSGEVGYVGYGYTF
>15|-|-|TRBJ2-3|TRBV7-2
TGTGCCAGCAGCTTAGGGGCTGGGGACACAGATACGCAGTATTTT
CASSLGAGDTDTQYF
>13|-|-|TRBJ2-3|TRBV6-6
TGTGCCAGCAACCCAGGGGGGGCAGATACGCAGTATTTT
CASNPGGADTQYF
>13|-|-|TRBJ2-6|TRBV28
TGTGCCAGCAGTTCAGCTGGGGCCAACGTCCTGACTTTC
CASSSAGANVLTF
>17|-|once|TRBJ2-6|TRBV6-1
TGTGCCAGCAGTGGTCCCCGGACAGACTCTGGGGCCAACGTCCTGACTTTC
CASSGPRTDSGANVLTF
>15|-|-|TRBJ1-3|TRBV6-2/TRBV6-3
TGTGCCAGCAGTCCCACAGGCCTCTCTGGAAACACCATATATTTT
CASSPTGLSGNTIYF
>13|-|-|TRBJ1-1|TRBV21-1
TGTGCCAGCAGCAAAGGGACAGGCACTGAAGCTTTCTTT
CASSKGTGTEAFF
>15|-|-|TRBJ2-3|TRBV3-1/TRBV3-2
TGTGCCAGCAGCCAAGGGGCTCGAACCACAGATACGCAGTATTTT
CASSQGARTTDTQYF
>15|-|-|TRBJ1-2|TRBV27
TGTGCCAGCAGTAGTCCGGGACGGATGATGAATGGCTACACCTTC
CASSSPGRMMNGYTF
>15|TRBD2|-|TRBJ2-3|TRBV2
TGTGCCAGCAGTGTGGTAGCGGGGAGCACAGATACGCAGTATTTT
CASSVVAGSTDTQYF
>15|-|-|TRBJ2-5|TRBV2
TGTGCCAGCAGTGATCAATTCCAGTCTCAAGAGACCCAGTACTTC
CASSDQFQSQETQYF